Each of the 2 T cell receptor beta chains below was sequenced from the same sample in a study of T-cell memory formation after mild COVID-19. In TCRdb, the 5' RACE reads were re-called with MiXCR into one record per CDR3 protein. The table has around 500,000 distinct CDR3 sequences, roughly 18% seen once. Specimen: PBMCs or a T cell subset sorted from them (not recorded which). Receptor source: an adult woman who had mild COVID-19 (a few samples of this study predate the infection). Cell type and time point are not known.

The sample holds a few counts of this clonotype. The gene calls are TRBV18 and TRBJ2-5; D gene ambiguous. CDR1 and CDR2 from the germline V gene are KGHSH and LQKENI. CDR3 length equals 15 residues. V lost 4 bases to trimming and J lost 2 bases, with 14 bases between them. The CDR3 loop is CASSQTSDPQETQYF. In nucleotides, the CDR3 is TGTGCCAGCTCACAGACCTCGGACCCTCAAGAGACCCAGTACTTC.

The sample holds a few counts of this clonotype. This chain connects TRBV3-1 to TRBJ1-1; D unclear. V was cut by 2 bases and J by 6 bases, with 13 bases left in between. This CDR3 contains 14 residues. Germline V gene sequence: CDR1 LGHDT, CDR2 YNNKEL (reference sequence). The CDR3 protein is CASSQPGRSAEAFF. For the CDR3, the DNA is TGTGCCAGCAGCCAACCCGGCCGGAGCGCTGAAGCTTTCTTT.